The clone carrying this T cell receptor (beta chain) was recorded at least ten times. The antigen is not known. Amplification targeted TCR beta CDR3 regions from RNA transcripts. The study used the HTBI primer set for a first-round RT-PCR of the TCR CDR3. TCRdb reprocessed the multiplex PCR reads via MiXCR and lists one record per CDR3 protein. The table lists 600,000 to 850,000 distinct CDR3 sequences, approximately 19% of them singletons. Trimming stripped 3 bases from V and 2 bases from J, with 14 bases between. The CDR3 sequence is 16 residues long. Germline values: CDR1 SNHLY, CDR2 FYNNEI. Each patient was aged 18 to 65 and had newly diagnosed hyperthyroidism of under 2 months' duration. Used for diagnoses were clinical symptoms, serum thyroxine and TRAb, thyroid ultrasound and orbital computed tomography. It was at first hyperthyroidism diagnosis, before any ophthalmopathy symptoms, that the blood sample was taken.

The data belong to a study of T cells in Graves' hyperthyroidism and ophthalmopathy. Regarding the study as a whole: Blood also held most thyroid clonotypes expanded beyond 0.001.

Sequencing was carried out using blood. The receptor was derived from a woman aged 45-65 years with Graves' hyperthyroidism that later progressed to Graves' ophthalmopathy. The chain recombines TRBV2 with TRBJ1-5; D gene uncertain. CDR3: CASSEVSFWGNQPQHF. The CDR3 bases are TGTGCCAGCAGTGAGGTTTCCTTCTGGGGCAATCAGCCCCAGCATTTT.